This T cell receptor (beta chain) was captured in a study of blood T cell repertoires in COVID-19. For the study at large: Samples taken during acute and convalescent COVID-19 were collected in the United States, Italy and Spain. In each case, the material was cDNA or gDNA derived from T cells, B-cell-depleted T cells, or PBMCs.

Authors' processing steps: From reference gene primer amplification, estimates of nucleated cell counts were derived. Some clones are missing from TCRdb's copy, which holds only in-frame ones; the method was immunoSEQ multiplex PCR. D and trimming come from the DNA, and the V and J calls and clone size come from that table. The sample holds more than 65,000 clones; roughly 82% are singletons and the top ten take approximately 29%. The CDR3 extends over 15 amino acids. V lost 0 bases, J lost 1 base, and 7 bases lay in between. From germline, CDR1 is LNHNV and CDR2 YYDKDF (reference sequence). Sequenced sample: peripheral blood. This chain joins TRBV15 and TRBJ1-5, with D possibly TRBD1 on 5 matching bases. The TCR sequence derives from an elderly woman with active or convalescent COVID-19. The CDR3 DNA is TGTGCCACCAGCAGAGATGGGGGGAGCAATCAGCCCCAGCATTTT. Its protein is CATSRDGGSNQPQHF.